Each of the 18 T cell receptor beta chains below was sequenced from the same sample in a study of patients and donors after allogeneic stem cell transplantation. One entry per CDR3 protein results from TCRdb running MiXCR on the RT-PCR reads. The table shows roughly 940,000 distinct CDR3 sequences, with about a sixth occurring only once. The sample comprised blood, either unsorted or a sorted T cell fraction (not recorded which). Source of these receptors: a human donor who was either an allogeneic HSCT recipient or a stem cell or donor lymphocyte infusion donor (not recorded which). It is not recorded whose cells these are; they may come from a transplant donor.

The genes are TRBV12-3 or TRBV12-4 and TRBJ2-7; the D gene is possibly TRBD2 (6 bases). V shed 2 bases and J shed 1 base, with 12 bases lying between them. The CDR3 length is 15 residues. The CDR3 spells CASSLSGLPSYEQYF. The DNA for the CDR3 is TGTGCCAGCAGTTTAAGCGGGTTGCCGTCCTACGAGCAGTACTTC.

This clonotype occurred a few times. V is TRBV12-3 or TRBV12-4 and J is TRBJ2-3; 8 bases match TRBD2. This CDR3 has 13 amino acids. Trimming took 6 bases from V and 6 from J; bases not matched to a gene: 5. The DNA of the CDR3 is TGTGCCAGCAGCGCGGGAGGTTGGGATACGCAGTATTTT. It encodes CASSAGGWDTQYF.

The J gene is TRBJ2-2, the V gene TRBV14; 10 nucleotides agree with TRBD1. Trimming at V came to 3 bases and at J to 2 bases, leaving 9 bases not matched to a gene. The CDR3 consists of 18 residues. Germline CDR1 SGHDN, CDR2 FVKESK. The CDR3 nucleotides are TGTGCCAGCAGCCAGCCAAAGACAGGGGGCTTTAACACCGGGGAGCTGTTTTTT. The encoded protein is CASSQPKTGGFNTGELFF.

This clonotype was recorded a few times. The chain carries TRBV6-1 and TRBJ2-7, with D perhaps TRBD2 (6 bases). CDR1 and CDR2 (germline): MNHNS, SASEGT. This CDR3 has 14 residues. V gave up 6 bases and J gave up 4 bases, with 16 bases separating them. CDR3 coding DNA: TGTGCCAGCAGCGACCGGGACTTATCTTACGAGCAGTACTTC. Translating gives CASSDRDLSYEQYF.

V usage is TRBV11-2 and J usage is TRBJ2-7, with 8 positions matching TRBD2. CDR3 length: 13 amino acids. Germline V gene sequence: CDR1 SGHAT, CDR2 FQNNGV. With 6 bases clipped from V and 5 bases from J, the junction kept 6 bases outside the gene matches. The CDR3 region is CASRSGSKHEQYF. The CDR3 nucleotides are TGTGCCAGCAGAAGCGGGAGTAAGCACGAGCAGTACTTC.

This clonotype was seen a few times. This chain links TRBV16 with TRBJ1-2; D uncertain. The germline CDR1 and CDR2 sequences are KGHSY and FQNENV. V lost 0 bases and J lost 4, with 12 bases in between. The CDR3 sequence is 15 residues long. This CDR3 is CASSQSADWSYGYTF. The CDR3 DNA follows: TGTGCCAGCAGCCAATCGGCTGACTGGTCCTATGGCTACACCTTC.

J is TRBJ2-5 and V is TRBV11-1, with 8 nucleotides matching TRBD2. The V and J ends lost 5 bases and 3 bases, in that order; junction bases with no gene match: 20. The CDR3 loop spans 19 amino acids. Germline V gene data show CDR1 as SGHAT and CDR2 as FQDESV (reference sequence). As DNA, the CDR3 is TGTGCCAGCAGCCGACGGGATAGAGCGGGAGTTAATATAGAAGAGACCCAGTACTTC. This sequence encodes CASSRRDRAGVNIEETQYF.

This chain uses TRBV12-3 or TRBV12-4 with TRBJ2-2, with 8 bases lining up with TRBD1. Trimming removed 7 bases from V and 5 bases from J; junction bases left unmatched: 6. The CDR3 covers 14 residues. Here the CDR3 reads CASNQGQVTGELFF. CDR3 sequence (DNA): TGTGCCAGCAACCAGGGACAGGTGACCGGGGAGCTGTTTTTT.

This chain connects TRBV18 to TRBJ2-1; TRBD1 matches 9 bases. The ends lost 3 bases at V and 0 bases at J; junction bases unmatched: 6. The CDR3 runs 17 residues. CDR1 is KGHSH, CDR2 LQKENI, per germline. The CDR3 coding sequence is TGTGCCAGCTCACCCCCCGGGACAGGGACCTCCTACAATGAGCAGTTCTTC. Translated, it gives CASSPPGTGTSYNEQFF.

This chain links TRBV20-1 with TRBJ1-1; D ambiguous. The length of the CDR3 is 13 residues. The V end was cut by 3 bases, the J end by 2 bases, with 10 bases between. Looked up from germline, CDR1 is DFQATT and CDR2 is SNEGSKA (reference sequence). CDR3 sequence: CSASRQINTEAFF. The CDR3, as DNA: TGCAGTGCTAGCAGGCAGATAAACACTGAAGCTTTCTTT.

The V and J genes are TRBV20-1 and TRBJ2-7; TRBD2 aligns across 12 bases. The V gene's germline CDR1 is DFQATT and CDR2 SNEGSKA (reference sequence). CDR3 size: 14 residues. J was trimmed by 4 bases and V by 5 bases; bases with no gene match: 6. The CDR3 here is CSALRTSGAYEQYF. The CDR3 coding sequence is TGCAGTGCTCTAAGGACTAGCGGGGCATACGAGCAGTACTTC.

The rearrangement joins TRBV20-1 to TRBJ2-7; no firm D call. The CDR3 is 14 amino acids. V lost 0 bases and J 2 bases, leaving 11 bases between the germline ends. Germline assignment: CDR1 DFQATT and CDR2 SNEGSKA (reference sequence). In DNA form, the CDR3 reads TGCAGTGCTAGAGAGTGGGGTCGGACCTACGAGCAGTACTTC. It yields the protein CSAREWGRTYEQYF.

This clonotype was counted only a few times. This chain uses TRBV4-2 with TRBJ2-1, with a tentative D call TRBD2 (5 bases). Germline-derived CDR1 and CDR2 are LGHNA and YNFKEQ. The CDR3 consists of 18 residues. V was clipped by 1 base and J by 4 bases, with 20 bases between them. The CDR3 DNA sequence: TGTGCCAGCAGCCAAGCATTTCTAGCTGTTGGGAGTTACAATGAGCAGTTCTTC. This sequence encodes CASSQAFLAVGSYNEQFF.

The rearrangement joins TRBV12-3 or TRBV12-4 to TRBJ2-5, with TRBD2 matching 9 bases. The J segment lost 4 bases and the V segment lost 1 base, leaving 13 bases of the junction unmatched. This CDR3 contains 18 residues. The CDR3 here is CASSLGWSSGGRGETQYF. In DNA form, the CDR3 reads TGTGCCAGCAGTTTAGGATGGAGTAGCGGGGGCCGGGGAGAGACCCAGTACTTC.

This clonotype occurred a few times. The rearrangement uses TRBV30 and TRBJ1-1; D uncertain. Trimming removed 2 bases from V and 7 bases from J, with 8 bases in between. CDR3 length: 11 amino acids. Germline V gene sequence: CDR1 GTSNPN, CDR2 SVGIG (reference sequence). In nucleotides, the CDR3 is TGTGCCTGGAGTAGGCAGATTGAAGCTTTCTTT. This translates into CAWSRQIEAFF.

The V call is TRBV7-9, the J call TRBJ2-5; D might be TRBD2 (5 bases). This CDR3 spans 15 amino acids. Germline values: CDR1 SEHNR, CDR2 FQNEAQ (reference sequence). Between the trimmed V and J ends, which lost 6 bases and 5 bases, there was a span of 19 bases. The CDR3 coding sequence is TGTGCCAGCAGATCGGACTTCCTGCGTCCCGAGACCCAGTACTTC. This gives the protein CASRSDFLRPETQYF. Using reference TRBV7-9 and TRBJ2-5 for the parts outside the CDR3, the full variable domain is DTGVSQNPRHKITKRGQNVTFRCDPISEHNRLYWYRQTLGQGPEFLTYFQNEAQLEKSRLLSDRFSAERPKGSFSTLEIQRTEQGDSAMYLCASRSDFLRPETQYFGPGTRLLVL.

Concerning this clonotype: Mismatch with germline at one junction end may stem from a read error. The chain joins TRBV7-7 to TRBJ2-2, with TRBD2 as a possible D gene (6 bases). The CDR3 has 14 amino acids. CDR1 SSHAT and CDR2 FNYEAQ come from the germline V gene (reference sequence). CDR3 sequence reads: CASSVAGRTGELFF. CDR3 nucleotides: TGTGCTAGCAGCGTCGCAGGGAGGACCGGGGAGCTGTTTTTT.

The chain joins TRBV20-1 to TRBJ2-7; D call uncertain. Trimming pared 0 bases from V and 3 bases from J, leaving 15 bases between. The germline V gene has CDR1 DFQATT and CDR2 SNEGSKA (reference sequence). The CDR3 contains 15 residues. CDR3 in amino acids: CSAREVHDPLYEQYF. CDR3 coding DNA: TGCAGTGCTAGAGAGGTTCACGACCCCCTCTACGAGCAGTACTTC.